This is a list of T cell receptor beta chains from one sample in a study of blood T cell repertoires in COVID-19. Method: immunoSEQ multiplex PCR; TCRdb's copy keeps in-frame clones and lacks some. Of approximately 100,000 clones detected, approximately 69% appear once; the ten largest clones hold approximately 5.9%. The sample consisted of peripheral blood. The receptors here all came from a man aged 80 or over with acute or convalescent COVID-19. Each CDR3 is given with its conserved first and last residue. Fields, in order: V gene, D gene, J gene, CDR3 length, clone size, CDR3 DNA, CDR3 protein. A D gene is named only where the DNA matches it firmly. The size entry is marked missing in some rows and otherwise reads once, few, many or a size class.

>TRBV19|TRBD1|TRBJ2-1|19|.
TGTGCCAGTAGTCAAGGACAGGGAAACCCTCTAAGCTCCTACAATGAGCAGTTCTTC
CASSQGQGNPLSSYNEQFF
>TRBV27|.|TRBJ1-5|16|.
TGTGCCAGCAGTCCATTGAGGGGGACTAACAATCAGCCCCAGCATTTT
CASSPLRGTNNQPQHF
>TRBV6-5|.|TRBJ2-2|13|.
TGTGCCAGCAGTTACTGGGCCACCGGGGAGCTGTTTTTT
CASSYWATGELFF
>TRBV18|TRBD2|TRBJ2-7|15|few
TGTGCCAGCTCACCAAAGGACGGGCTAGCGGGGGAGCAGTACTTC
CASSPKDGLAGEQYF
>TRBV7-2|.|TRBJ1-1|13|.
TGTGCCAGCAGCTTCAGGGGTAAGCCTGAAGCTTTCTTT
CASSFRGKPEAFF
>TRBV19|.|TRBJ1-6|15|few
TGTGCCAGTAGTATCGGCAGGTTCGTGAATTCACCCCTCCACTTT
CASSIGRFVNSPLHF
>TRBV5-6|.|TRBJ2-3|11|.
TGTGCCAGCAGCTTGCAAGATACGCAGTATTTT
CASSLQDTQYF
>TRBV19|TRBD1|TRBJ2-2|17|few
TGTGCCAGTAGTATGCGTGTGGGGACAGGGGGCGAGGGGGAGCTGTTTTTT
CASSMRVGTGGEGELFF
>TRBV18|TRBD2|TRBJ2-2|13|.
TGTGCCAGCTCGTTCGGGAGGGCCGGGGAGCTGTTTTTT
CASSFGRAGELFF
>TRBV6-4|TRBD1|TRBJ2-3|15|.
TGTGCCAGCAGTGCCCGGACAGGGACCACAGATACGCAGTATTTT
CASSARTGTTDTQYF
>TRBV3-1/TRBV3-2|.|TRBJ2-7|14|.
TGTGCCAGCAGCCAAGGCAACAGGGACGACGAGCAGTACTTC
CASSQGNRDDEQYF
>TRBV6-5|TRBD1|TRBJ1-3|13|few
TGTGCCAGCAACAGACAGGGCGGAAACACCATATATTTT
CASNRQGGNTIYF
>TRBV5-6|.|TRBJ2-2|14|.
TGTGCCAGCAGCTTGGTGGGCTTTGACGGGGAGCTGTTTTTT
CASSLVGFDGELFF
>TRBV7-9|.|TRBJ1-6|12|few
TGTGCCAGCAAGATCCAGGGCCTACCCCTCCACTTT
CASKIQGLPLHF
>TRBV6-5|TRBD1|TRBJ2-7|15|few
TGTGCCAGCAGTTACAGGGACAGGGAGTCCTACGAGCAGTACTTC
CASSYRDRESYEQYF
>TRBV9|.|TRBJ2-5|15|.
TGTGCCAGCAGCGTAGAAGGTGGGCGTCCAGAGACCCAGTACTTC
CASSVEGGRPETQYF
>TRBV3-1/TRBV3-2|.|TRBJ2-1|16|once
TGTGCCAGCAGCCAAGATAACAGAAACTCCTACAATGAGCAGTTCTTC
CASSQDNRNSYNEQFF
>TRBV11-2|.|TRBJ2-5|16|.
TGTGCCAGCAGCCGATTTGGCGACAGGTCCCGGGAGACCCAGTACTTC
CASSRFGDRSRETQYF
>TRBV5-1|TRBD1|TRBJ1-4|14|.
TGCGCCAGCAGCTCCGGGACAGCTAATGAAAAACTGTTTTTT
CASSSGTANEKLFF
>TRBV28|TRBD2|TRBJ2-1|15|.
TGTGCCAGCATTGGCGGGAGTACCTCCTACAATGAGCAGTTCTTC
CASIGGSTSYNEQFF
>TRBV19|TRBD1|TRBJ2-7|15|.
TGTGCCAGTAGTATAGCATCCGGGACAGGGTACGAGCAGTACTTC
CASSIASGTGYEQYF
>TRBV7-3|TRBD2|TRBJ2-2|15|.
TGTGCCAGCAGCAAAAACGGGGGGTACACCGGGGAGCTGTTTTTT
CASSKNGGYTGELFF
>TRBV2|TRBD2|TRBJ2-5|16|few
TGTGCCAGCACCGAACCGAGCCTGGGGGGGAGGGAGACCCAGTACTTC
CASTEPSLGGRETQYF
>TRBV6-5|.|TRBJ2-7|15|.
TGTGCCAGCAGTTACGGGACTCCCAGCTCCTACGAGCAGTACTTC
CASSYGTPSSYEQYF
>TRBV11-2|.|TRBJ1-1|12|.
TGTGCCAGCAGCTTATTGGCCCCTGAAGCTTTCTTT
CASSLLAPEAFF
>TRBV19|TRBD1|TRBJ2-1|14|.
TGTGCCAGTAGTAGGGGACAGGGCTTTTGGGAGCAGTTCTTC
CASSRGQGFWEQFF
>TRBV7-2|.|TRBJ1-1|13|.
TGTGCCAGCAGTACCGCGGTGAACACTGAAGCTTTCTTT
CASSTAVNTEAFF
>TRBV29-1|.|TRBJ2-1|12|few
TGCAGCGTTAGCGGAGTGAGGAATGAGCAGTTCTTC
CSVSGVRNEQFF
>TRBV19|TRBD1|TRBJ2-1|15|.
TGTGCCAGTACCAATGGGGCAGGGGGACGGAATGAGCAGTTCTTC
CASTNGAGGRNEQFF
>TRBV28|TRBD2|TRBJ2-7|15|.
TGTGCCAGCAGTTCATCTGGCGGGAGGTCCTACGAGCAGTACTTC
CASSSSGGRSYEQYF
>TRBV5-1|TRBD1|TRBJ2-5|14|.
TGCGCCAGCGGGACAGGCCCTCCCCCGGAGACCCAGTACTTC
CASGTGPPPETQYF
>TRBV27|.|TRBJ1-5|18|.
TGTGCCAGCAGTTTTGGCGGCCGGGGGGGAGCGAGCAATCAGCCCCAGCATTTT
CASSFGGRGGASNQPQHF
>TRBV28|TRBD1|TRBJ2-2|14|.
TGTGCCAGCAGTTCAACAGGGGGGACCGGGGAGCTGTTTTTT
CASSSTGGTGELFF
>TRBV18|TRBD2|TRBJ2-2|15|few
TGTGCCAGCTCACCACCGCAGACTAGCGTGGGGGAGCTGTTTTTT
CASSPPQTSVGELFF
>TRBV30|TRBD1|TRBJ2-5|12|.
TGTGCCTGGAGTAGGGGGCGAGAGACCCAGTACTTC
CAWSRGRETQYF
>TRBV3-1/TRBV3-2|TRBD1|TRBJ1-1|16|.
TGTGCCAGCAGCATCCGGGACATATCCAGGGGGGCTGAAGCTTTCTTT
CASSIRDISRGAEAFF
>TRBV27|TRBD2|TRBJ2-1|14|.
TGTGCCAGCCAGAGCGGGAGGGTAAACAATGAGCAGTTCTTC
CASQSGRVNNEQFF
>TRBV7-8|.|TRBJ2-7|13|.
TGTGCCAGCAGCCCGATATTAGACTACGAGCAGTACTTC
CASSPILDYEQYF
>TRBV4-3|.|TRBJ1-2|16|.
TGCGCCAGCAGCCAAGATAATGGGGGAGGAACCTATGGCTACACCTTC
CASSQDNGGGTYGYTF
>TRBV28|.|TRBJ2-2|16|.
TGTGCCAGCAGTCCCTTAGCCCTCCCTGGGACCGGGGAGCTGTTTTTT
CASSPLALPGTGELFF
>TRBV7-9|.|TRBJ1-6|13|.
TGTGCCAGCAAGGGAGAGACCCACTCACCCCTCCACTTT
CASKGETHSPLHF
>TRBV7-6|TRBD2|TRBJ2-1|17|.
TGTGCCAGCAGCCTCCTGACTAGCGGGGTTACGTACAATGAGCAGTTCTTC
CASSLLTSGVTYNEQFF
>TRBV27|.|TRBJ2-3|14|.
TGTGCCAGCAGTGATCTAGTATATAGTGATACGCAGTATTTT
CASSDLVYSDTQYF
>TRBV28|.|TRBJ2-3|18|.
TGTGCCAGCAGACACTCCATGGTTTTAGGCGGAGGTACAGATACGCAGTATTTT
CASRHSMVLGGGTDTQYF
>TRBV2|TRBD1|TRBJ2-2|16|.
TGTGCCAGCAGTATACCGGGACAGGGGGGCACCGGGGAGCTGTTTTTT
CASSIPGQGGTGELFF
>TRBV7-2|TRBD1|TRBJ2-3|15|.
TGTGCCAGCAGCCTAAACAGGGGTGTAAGGGATACGCAGTATTTT
CASSLNRGVRDTQYF
>TRBV3-1/TRBV3-2|.|TRBJ1-3|12|.
TGTGCCAGCAGCCAACGGGGAAACACCATATATTTT
CASSQRGNTIYF
>TRBV5-4|.|TRBJ2-7|14|.
TGTGCCAGCAGCTCCATCGCGGGGGCCCACGAGCAGTACTTC
CASSSIAGAHEQYF
>TRBV5-1|TRBD2|TRBJ2-7|15|.
TGCGCCAGCAGCTTGGAGTCGGGAGGGAGTTACGAGCAGTACTTC
CASSLESGGSYEQYF
>TRBV11-2|.|TRBJ1-5|16|.
TGTGCCAGCAGCTTAGGCGGGGCTTATAGCAATCAGCCCCAGCATTTT
CASSLGGAYSNQPQHF
>TRBV28|TRBD1|TRBJ2-6|17|once
TGTGCCAGCAGTGGCCGGGACAGGGTGACTGGGGCCAACGTCCTGACTTTC
CASSGRDRVTGANVLTF
>TRBV7-6|TRBD2|TRBJ2-1|16|.
TGTGCCAGCAGCACCCTCTCCCTAGCGGATTACAATGAGCAGTTCTTC
CASSTLSLADYNEQFF
>TRBV19|.|TRBJ2-5|13|once
TGTGCCAGTAGTCAAGAGAGGGGGAAGACCCAGTACTTC
CASSQERGKTQYF
>TRBV19|.|TRBJ2-3|13|.
TGTGCCAGTTTGAGGAGTGGCACAGATACGCAGTATTTT
CASLRSGTDTQYF
>TRBV6-5|.|TRBJ1-1|11|.
TGTGCCGGCAGGGAGATGAACGAAGCTTTCTTT
CAGREMNEAFF
>TRBV28|TRBD2|TRBJ2-7|18|.
TGTGCCAGCAGTTCCAGGACTAGCGGGAGGACAACCTCCTACGAGCAGTACTTC
CASSSRTSGRTTSYEQYF
>TRBV18|.|TRBJ1-2|14|few
TGTGCCAGCTCACCCGGGACAAAGACTTATGGCTACACCTTC
CASSPGTKTYGYTF
>TRBV3-1/TRBV3-2|.|TRBJ1-5|14|.
TGTGCCAGCAGCCATCCGGGTTTAACCCAGCCCCAGCATTTT
CASSHPGLTQPQHF
>TRBV7-2|.|TRBJ2-1|14|.
TGTGCCAGCAGCCCCGACTTCACTAGCATTGAGCAGTTCTTC
CASSPDFTSIEQFF